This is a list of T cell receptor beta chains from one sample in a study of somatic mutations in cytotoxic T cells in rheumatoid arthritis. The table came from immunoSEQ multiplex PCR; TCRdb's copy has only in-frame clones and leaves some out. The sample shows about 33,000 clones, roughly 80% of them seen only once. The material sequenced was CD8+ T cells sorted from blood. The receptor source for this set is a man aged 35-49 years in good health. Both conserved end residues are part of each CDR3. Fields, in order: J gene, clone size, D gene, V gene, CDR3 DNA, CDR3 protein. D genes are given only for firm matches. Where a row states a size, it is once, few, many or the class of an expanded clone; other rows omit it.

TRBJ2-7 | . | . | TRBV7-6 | TGTGCCAGCAGTTCTTCTAGTAACGAGCAGTACTTC | CASSSSSNEQYF
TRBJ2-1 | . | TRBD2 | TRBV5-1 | TGCGCCAGCAGCGTGGGGACTAGCGGGACAAATGAGCAGTTCTTC | CASSVGTSGTNEQFF
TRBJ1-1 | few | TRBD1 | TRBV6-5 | TGTGCCAGCAGTTACGGGACAGGGGATTATGAAGCTTTCTTT | CASSYGTGDYEAFF
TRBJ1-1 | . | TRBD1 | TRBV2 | TGTGCCAGCACCCTCCGGGACAGGGGAACCACTGAAGCTTTCTTT | CASTLRDRGTTEAFF
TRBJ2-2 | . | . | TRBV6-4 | TGTGCCAGCGGTAGACACTCGAACACCGGGGAGCTGTTTTTT | CASGRHSNTGELFF
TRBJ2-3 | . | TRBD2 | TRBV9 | TGTGCCAGCAGCGAACTAGCGGGAGGAGCAGATACGCAGTATTTT | CASSELAGGADTQYF
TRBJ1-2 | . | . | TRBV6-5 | TGTGCCAGCAGTTACAACGGGGAAGGGGTTCCCTATGGCTACACCTTC | CASSYNGEGVPYGYTF
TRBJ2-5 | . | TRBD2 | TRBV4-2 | TGTGCCAGCAGCCACTTAGCGGGAGAGAACCAAGAGACCCAGTACTTC | CASSHLAGENQETQYF
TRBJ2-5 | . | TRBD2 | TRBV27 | TGTGCCAGCAGTTTATCGACTAGCGGTCAAGAGACCCAGTACTTC | CASSLSTSGQETQYF
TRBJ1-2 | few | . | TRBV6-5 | TGTGCCAGCAGTGACTCCCCGGGGAATGGCTACACCTTC | CASSDSPGNGYTF
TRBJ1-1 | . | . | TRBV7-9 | TGTGCCAGCAGCTTAGTGGTGGAGAACACTGAAGCTTTCTTT | CASSLVVENTEAFF
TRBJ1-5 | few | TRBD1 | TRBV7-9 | TGTGCCAGTCGGACAGGGGATCAGCCCCAGCATTTT | CASRTGDQPQHF
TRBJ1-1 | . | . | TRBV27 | TGTGCCAGCAGTTTATTTGGCACCAACACTGAAGCTTTCTTT | CASSLFGTNTEAFF
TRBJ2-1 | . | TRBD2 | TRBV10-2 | TGCGCCAGCAGTCGGAAAAGGGGCACTAGCGGGATAAACAATGAGCAGTTCTTC | CASSRKRGTSGINNEQFF
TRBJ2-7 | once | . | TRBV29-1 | TGCAGCGTTGTAGGGAGTCGCTACGAGCAGTACTTC | CSVVGSRYEQYF
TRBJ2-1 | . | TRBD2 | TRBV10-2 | TGCGCCAGCAGTGATTTACACGGACTAGCGGGAGGGCCACCCTACAATGAGCAGTTCTTC | CASSDLHGLAGGPPYNEQFF
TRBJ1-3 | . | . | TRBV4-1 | TGCGCCAGCAGCGTTCGGGACATTGGAAACACCATATATTTT | CASSVRDIGNTIYF
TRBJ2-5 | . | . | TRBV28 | TGTGCCAGCAGTTTACACGGACTGCAAGAGACCCAGTACTTC | CASSLHGLQETQYF
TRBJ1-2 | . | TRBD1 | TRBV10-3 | TGTGCCATCAGTGAGGTGGACAGGGGAAAGTCTAACTATGGCTACACCTTC | CAISEVDRGKSNYGYTF
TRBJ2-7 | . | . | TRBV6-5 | TGTGCCAGCAGTGGACAGTTCGAGCAGTACTTC | CASSGQFEQYF
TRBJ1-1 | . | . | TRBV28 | TGTGCCAGCAGTTTGTATATCGGGAGGGGAGAGAACACTGAAGCTTTCTTT | CASSLYIGRGENTEAFF
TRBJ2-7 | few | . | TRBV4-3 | TGCGCCAGCAGCCAAACCGGGACTGAACCATCCTACGAGCAGTACTTC | CASSQTGTEPSYEQYF
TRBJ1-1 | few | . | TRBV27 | TGTGCCAGCAGTTTATCCGGGGACGGGAACACTGAAGCTTTCTTT | CASSLSGDGNTEAFF
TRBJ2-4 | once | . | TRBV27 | TGTGCCAGCAGTTTATCGAGTAGCGGAATAGCCAAAAACATTCAGTACTTC | CASSLSSSGIAKNIQYF
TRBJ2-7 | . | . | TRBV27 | TGTGCCAGCAGTTTTCTTCGTACAGGAGAGGGGAGCTACGAGCAGTACTTC | CASSFLRTGEGSYEQYF
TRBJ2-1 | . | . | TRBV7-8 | TGTGCCAGCGGGAAAGCGTCCTACAATGAGCAGTTCTTC | CASGKASYNEQFF
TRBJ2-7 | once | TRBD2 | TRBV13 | TGTGCCAGCAGCCCCGGGACTAGCGGAGCCTACGAGCAGTACTTC | CASSPGTSGAYEQYF
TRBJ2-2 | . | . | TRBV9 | TGTGCCAGCAGCCCGCGGAGAGCCGGGGAGCTGTTTTTT | CASSPRRAGELFF
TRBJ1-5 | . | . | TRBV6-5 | TGTGCCAGCAGGCCTACGGGACGGAATCAGCCCCAGCATTTT | CASRPTGRNQPQHF
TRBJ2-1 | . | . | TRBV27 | TGTGCCAGCAGTTACCACACCCGGGACCCCGGGTTCTTC | CASSYHTRDPGFF
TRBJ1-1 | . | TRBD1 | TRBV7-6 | TGTGCCAGCAGCTTCGAACCGGGACAGGGCGACACTGAAGCTTTCTTT | CASSFEPGQGDTEAFF
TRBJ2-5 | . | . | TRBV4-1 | TGCGCCAGCAGCCCGGGGACCGGGGAGACCCAGTACTTC | CASSPGTGETQYF
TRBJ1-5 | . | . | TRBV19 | TGTGCCAGTAGTATAAGTGGGGCGGGTCAGCCCCAGCATTTT | CASSISGAGQPQHF